Listed below are T cell receptor beta chains from one sample, sequenced in a study of T cell changes during pregnancy in multiple sclerosis. TCRdb keeps only in-frame clones here, not all; method: immunoSEQ multiplex PCR. The sample records about 64,000 clones, approximately 92% being singletons. The input for sequencing was peripheral blood, taken in the second trimester of pregnancy. The receptors stem from a female donor with multiple sclerosis, enrolled in a pregnancy study. Each CDR3 is given with its conserved first and last residue. A D gene is named only where the DNA matches it firmly. The size field is filled for only some rows; it gives once, few, many or a size class.

TRBJ2-7 . TRBV5-1 TRBD2 TGCGCCAGCAGGTTGGAGACCGGGACTAGCGGGAGTCGGTCCTACGAGCAGTACTTC CASRLETGTSGSRSYEQYF
TRBJ2-3 . TRBV4-1 . TGCGCCAGCAGCCAAGATCCGGCCGCGGTCGATACGCAGTATTTT CASSQDPAAVDTQYF
TRBJ2-3 . TRBV6-5 . TGTGCCAGCAGTCCACAGGTGGCTGGAGATACGCAGTATTTT CASSPQVAGDTQYF
TRBJ2-2 . TRBV5-6 TRBD1 TGTGCCAGCAGCTACAGGGGGGAATACACCGGGGAGCTGTTTTTT CASSYRGEYTGELFF
TRBJ2-1 . TRBV5-4 TRBD2 TGTGCCAGCAGCTTGGAGAGCGGGAGATTCAATGAGCAGTTCTTC CASSLESGRFNEQFF
TRBJ1-4 . TRBV27 TRBD1 TGTGCCAGCAGCTGGGACAGAGGTGAAAAACTGTTTTTT CASSWDRGEKLFF
TRBJ1-2 . TRBV19 . TGTGCCAGCAAGGTGGGGGCCTATGGCTACACCTTC CASKVGAYGYTF
TRBJ1-1 . TRBV18 . TGTGCCAGCTCAGGGGAGGAGAACACTGAAGCTTTCTTT CASSGEENTEAFF
TRBJ1-2 . TRBV19 TRBD1 TGTGCCAGCGCAGGGGGCGATGGCTACACCTTC CASAGGDGYTF
TRBJ1-5 . TRBV2 . TGTGCCAGCAGTGACCTCAGGGATTTTGGAGATCAGCCCCAGCATTTT CASSDLRDFGDQPQHF
TRBJ1-1 . TRBV9 . TGTGCCAGCAGCGTAGCCGGGGGGCACGCTTTCTTT CASSVAGGHAFF
TRBJ2-5 . TRBV7-6 TRBD2 TGTGCCAGCAGCTTATACCAGACTAGCGGGGACCAAGAGACCCAGTACTTC CASSLYQTSGDQETQYF
TRBJ2-1 . TRBV7-2 TRBD2 TGTGCCAGCAGCTCGGGACTAGCGGGGGATGAGCAGTTCTTC CASSSGLAGDEQFF
TRBJ2-2 . TRBV5-4 . TGTGCCAGCAGCAAACAGGTGAACACCGGGGAGCTGTTTTTT CASSKQVNTGELFF
TRBJ2-3 . TRBV7-9 TRBD1 TGTGCCAGCAGCCCGCATTATCAGGGGGCAAGCACAGATACGCAGTATTTT CASSPHYQGASTDTQYF
TRBJ2-7 once TRBV18 . TGTGCCAGCTCACTGCCAGGGTCAAGGAACGAGCAGTACTTC CASSLPGSRNEQYF
TRBJ2-7 once TRBV2 TRBD2 TGTGCCAGCGGGACTATTCGATACGAGCAGTACTTC CASGTIRYEQYF
TRBJ1-6 . TRBV7-6 . TGTGCCAGCAGCTTAGACAGGGATAATTCACCCCTCCACTTT CASSLDRDNSPLHF
TRBJ2-5 . TRBV28 TRBD1 TGTGCCAGCAGGGGGACAGGCCTGCAAGAGACCCAGTACTTC CASRGTGLQETQYF